This T cell receptor beta chain is drawn from a study of vaccination and CD4 T cells after COVID-19 (dated by TCRdb to between 2022 and 2023). A note on the overall study: Convalescent patients had a positive SARS-CoV-2 result on nasal swab PCR, and of these patients, some 10 had mild disease and one had severe disease. The convalescent cohort included six males and four females, with two Hispanic individuals, seven Caucasians, two Asians and one multiracial person. In approximately ten COVID-19 convalescent patients and a few infection-naive healthy vaccine recipients, the spike-specific CD4+ TCR repertoire before mRNA vaccination was compared with the repertoire after mRNA vaccination. Participants received two doses of either the Pfizer-BioNTech BNT162b2 vaccine (n=8) or the Moderna mRNA-1273 vaccine (n=2). Post-COVID blood samples from convalescent patients were collected a median of around 100 days after diagnosis, with a range of 35 to 161 days. Culture stimuli were overlapping spike peptide pools from SARS-CoV-2 and from the common cold coronaviruses HCoV-NL63, HCoV-OC43 and HCoV-229E. In control cultures, a CEFX viral epitope pool was used as positive control, an HIV-1 Nef peptide pool was used as negative control, or no peptide was added. Post-vaccine blood samples were taken a median of about 70 days after the second vaccine dose, with a range of 14 to 241 days.

In light of the paper, this sample's treatment or condition label describes: roughly ten-day PBMC culture with coronavirus spike peptide pools or control peptides (ViraFEST assay). The ViraFEST assay was used in the study, in which antigen-specific T cells were expanded with peptide pools and expanded clonotypes were subsequently identified by TCR sequencing. Positive SARS-CoV-2 PCR tests in the convalescent patients dated from March to December 2020, before Alpha, Beta and Delta variants emerged in the United States. Each well held around 2 million PBMCs cultured with around 9 ug/ml peptide pools in IMDM containing 5% human AB serum and roughly 10 IU/ml IL-2. On days 3 and 7, half of the culture medium was replaced with fresh IL-2-containing medium. After less than 12 days of culture, CD4+ T cells were isolated by negative selection using the EasySep CD4+ T cell isolation kit. PBMCs were separated from whole blood using Ficoll-Paque Plus gradient centrifugation and then either used fresh or cryopreserved at -140C. Culture conditions were generally each tested in triplicate wells.

V loses 0 bases of germline sequence and J loses 4 bases, and the interval between the two ends is 15 bases. CDR1 SGHDN and CDR2 FVKESK were looked up in the germline V gene. The CDR3 numbers 16 residues from cysteine through phenylalanine. Just CDR3 DNA is preserved here, 48 bases in frame from base 1. To prepare the library, PCR was applied. TCR sequencing of DNA from cultured CD4+ T cells used the Oncomine TCR Beta short-read assay at the Johns Hopkins FTIC core. The QIAamp micro DNA kit was used to extract genomic DNA from the cultured CD4+ T cells. The Oncomine TCR Beta libraries from cultured CD4+ T cells were pooled using unique dual indexes and then sequenced on an Illumina iSeq 100. Turning to the authors' computational methods: Non-productive sequences were filtered out, and CDR3s that did not start with C, did not end with F or W, or were shorter than 7 amino acids were discarded. The MANAFEST web application identified antigen-specific clonotypes by comparing peptide-stimulated wells against reference wells and other culture wells. An FDR below 0.05, an odds ratio above 5, and a productive frequency above 0.1% in at least two of three replicate wells were required for clones to be considered positive. A clonotype was classed as cross-reactive if the clonotype showed significant expansion both in SARS-CoV-2 spike wells and in at least one common cold coronavirus spike condition. CDR3 homology was assessed with Levenshtein distances (stringdist) and unrooted phylogenetic trees (ape) in R version 3.6.1. The public sequencing data were trimmed at Q25 with fastp and processed into clonotypes with MiXCR by TCRdb, which kept only in-frame beta chains. Each CDR3 protein appears once, grouped with its most common genes and DNA. TCRdb's processing, not the authors' own work, is the source of the V and J calls. The sample table shows roughly 20,000 distinct CDR3 sequences, and 25% to 35% are seen once. The top ten constitute more than 15% of the sample.

To note about this clonotype: This receptor's antigen is unknown. It has no much larger one-base neighbor in the sample; base qualities were not kept.

Beyond this particular receptor, the publication reports: The median number of SARS-CoV-2-reactive clonotypes rose from around 21 after infection to around 40 after vaccination, but the change was not significant. In convalescent patients, nearly all vaccine-specific clones (304 of 307) were found to be mono-reactive for SARS-CoV-2 spike rather than cross-reactive with common cold coronaviruses. Relatively few convalescent patients were included in the study, and early timepoints after natural infection were not analyzed. Among convalescent patients, a median roughly 90% of the SARS-CoV-2-reactive clones seen after vaccination appeared only after vaccination, which suggests priming specific to the vaccine.

In this chain, TRBV14 is recombined with TRBJ1-1, with the D gene not confidently named. The receptor was isolated from a human donor with COVID-19. Sequencing used cultured CD4+ T cells from blood. This receptor carries the CDR3 CASSQELALPGTEAFF. The sequenced DNA is TGTGCCAGCAGCCAAGAGTTGGCTCTCCCCGGCACTGAAGCTTTCTTT.